Sequencing of this T cell receptor beta chain was carried out in a study of Ad26.COV2.S vaccination and SARS-CoV-2 variants. Whole-study context: Enrolled in COV1001, the donor was in the Ad26.COV2.S trial arm, which received the vaccine.

TCRdb's copy holds only in-frame clones and misses some; the assay was immunoSEQ multiplex PCR. This table has around 250,000 clones, 87% appearing once. This clone was seen just once. The antigen remains unidentified. Treatment noted: some 20 received Ad26.COV2.S at low or high dose, single or two shots; about 5 received placebo; per-sample allocation not given. At day 63 after the first vaccine or placebo injection, samples were drawn. Germline V lookup: CDR1 SGHVS, CDR2 FNYEAQ. The CDR3 has 16 residues. The junction had 9 bases not matched to a gene; V was cut back by 1 base and J by 9 bases. Study-level findings and limits: Vaccine and placebo recipients had comparable breadth of non-spike TCRs.

The receptor was isolated from a person aged 18-65 years who received the Ad26.COV2.S COVID-19 vaccine or a placebo. This chain links TRBV7-6 with TRBJ2-1; 10 bases map to TRBD2. The sample in question was peripheral blood, obtained in a trial of Ad26.COV2.S vaccine versus placebo. CDR3 region: CASSLGLLAGAGEQFF. In DNA form, the CDR3 reads TGTGCCAGCAGCTTAGGGCTGCTAGCGGGAGCGGGTGAGCAGTTCTTC. Combining the CDR3 with reference TRBV7-6 and TRBJ2-1 gives the whole variable domain GAGVSQSPRYKVTKRGQDVALRCDPISGHVSLYWYRQALGQGPEFLTYFNYEAQQDKSGLPNDRFSAERPEGSISTLTIQRTEQRDSAMYRCASSLGLLAGAGEQFFGPGTRLTVL.